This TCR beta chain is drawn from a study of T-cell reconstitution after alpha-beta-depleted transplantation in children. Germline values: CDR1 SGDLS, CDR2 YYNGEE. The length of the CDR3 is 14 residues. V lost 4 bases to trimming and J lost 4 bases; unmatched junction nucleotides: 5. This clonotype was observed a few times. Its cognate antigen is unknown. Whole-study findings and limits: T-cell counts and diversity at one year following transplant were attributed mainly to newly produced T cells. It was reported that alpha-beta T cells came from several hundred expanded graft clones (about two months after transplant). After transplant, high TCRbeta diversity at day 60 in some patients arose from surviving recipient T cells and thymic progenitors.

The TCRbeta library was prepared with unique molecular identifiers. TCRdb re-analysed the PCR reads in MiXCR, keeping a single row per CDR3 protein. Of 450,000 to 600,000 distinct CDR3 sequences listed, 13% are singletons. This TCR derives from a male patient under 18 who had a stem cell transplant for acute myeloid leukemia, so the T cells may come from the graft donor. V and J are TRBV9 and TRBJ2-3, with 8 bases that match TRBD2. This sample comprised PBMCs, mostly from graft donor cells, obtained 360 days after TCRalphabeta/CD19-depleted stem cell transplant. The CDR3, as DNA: TGTGCCAGCAGCCCAGCGGGAGAGGCAGATACGCAGTATTTT. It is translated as CASSPAGEADTQYF.